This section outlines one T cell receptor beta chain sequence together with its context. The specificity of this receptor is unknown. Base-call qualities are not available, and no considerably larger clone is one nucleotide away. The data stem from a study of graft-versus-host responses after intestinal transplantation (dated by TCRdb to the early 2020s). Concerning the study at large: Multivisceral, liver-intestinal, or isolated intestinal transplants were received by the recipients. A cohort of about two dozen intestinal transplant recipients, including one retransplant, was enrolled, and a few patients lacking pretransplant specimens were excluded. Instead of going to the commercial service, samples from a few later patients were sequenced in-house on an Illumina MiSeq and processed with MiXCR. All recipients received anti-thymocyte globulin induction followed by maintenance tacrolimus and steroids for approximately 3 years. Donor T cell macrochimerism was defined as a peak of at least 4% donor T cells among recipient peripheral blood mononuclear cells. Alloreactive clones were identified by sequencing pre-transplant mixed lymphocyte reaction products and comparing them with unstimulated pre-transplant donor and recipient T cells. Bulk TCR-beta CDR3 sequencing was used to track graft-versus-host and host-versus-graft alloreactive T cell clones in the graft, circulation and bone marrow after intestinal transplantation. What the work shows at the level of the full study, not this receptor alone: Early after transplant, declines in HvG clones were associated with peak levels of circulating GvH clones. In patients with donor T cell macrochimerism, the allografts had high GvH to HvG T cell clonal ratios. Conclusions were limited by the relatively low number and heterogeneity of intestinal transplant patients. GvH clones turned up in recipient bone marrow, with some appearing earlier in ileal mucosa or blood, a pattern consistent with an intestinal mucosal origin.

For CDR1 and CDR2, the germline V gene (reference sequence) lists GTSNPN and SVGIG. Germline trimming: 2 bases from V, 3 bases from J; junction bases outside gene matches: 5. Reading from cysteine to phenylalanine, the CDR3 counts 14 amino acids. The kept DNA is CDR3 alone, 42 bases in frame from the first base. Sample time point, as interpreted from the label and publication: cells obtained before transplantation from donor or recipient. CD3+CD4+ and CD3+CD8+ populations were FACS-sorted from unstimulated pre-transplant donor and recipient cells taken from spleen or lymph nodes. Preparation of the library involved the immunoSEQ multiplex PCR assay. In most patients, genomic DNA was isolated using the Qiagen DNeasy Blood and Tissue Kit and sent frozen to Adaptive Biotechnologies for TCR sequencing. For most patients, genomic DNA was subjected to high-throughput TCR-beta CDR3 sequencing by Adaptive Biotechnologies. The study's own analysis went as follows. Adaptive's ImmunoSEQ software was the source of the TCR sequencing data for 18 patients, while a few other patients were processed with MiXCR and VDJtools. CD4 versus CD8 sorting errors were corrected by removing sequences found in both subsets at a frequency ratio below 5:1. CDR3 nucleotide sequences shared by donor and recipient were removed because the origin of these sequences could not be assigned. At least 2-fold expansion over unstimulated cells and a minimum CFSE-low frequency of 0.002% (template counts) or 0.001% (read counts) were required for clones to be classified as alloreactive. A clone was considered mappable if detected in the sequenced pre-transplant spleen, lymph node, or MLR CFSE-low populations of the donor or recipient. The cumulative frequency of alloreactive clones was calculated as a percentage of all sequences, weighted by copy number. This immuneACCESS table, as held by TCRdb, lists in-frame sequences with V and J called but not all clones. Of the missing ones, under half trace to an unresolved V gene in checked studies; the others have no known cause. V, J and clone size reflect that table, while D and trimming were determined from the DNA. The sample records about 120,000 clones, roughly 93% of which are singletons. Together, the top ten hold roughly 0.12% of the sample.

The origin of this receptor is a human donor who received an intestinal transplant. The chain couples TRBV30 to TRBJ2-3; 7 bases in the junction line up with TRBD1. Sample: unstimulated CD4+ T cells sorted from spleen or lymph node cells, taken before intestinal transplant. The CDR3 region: CAWSRSGGTDTQYF. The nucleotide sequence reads TGTGCCTGGAGTAGGTCAGGGGGAACAGATACGCAGTATTTT.